These T cell receptor beta chains were read from a single sample in a study of neoadjuvant anti-PD-1 for oral cavity cancer. The protocol was immunoSEQ multiplex PCR, while the TCRdb copy is restricted to in-frame clones and leaves out a portion. The table records approximately 72,000 clones, 65% to 85% of them present only once. The sequenced sample was PBMCs, obtained before nivolumab (anti-PD-1) treatment. Receptor source: a person aged 35 to 85 with oral cavity squamous cell carcinoma. Both conserved end residues are part of each CDR3. Fields, in order: CDR3 DNA, CDR3 protein, D gene, J gene, clone size, V gene. A D gene is named only where the DNA matches it firmly. A clone size is listed for some rows: how often the clone was seen (once, few, many), or a class if it is expanded.

TGTGCCAGCAGTCCGCCTAGCGGGAGGTCGCAAGAGACCCAGTACTTC	CASSPPSGRSQETQYF	TRBD2	TRBJ2-5	.	TRBV28
TGTGCCAGCAGTCCGCCTCGGCGCACCAATCAGCCCCAGCATTTT	CASSPPRRTNQPQHF	.	TRBJ1-5	.	TRBV6-6
TGTGCCAGCAGCTTAAATCCAGCTAGCACAGATACGCAGTATTTT	CASSLNPASTDTQYF	.	TRBJ2-3	.	TRBV7-3
TGTGCCAGTAGTATAGAGTCAGGCCACGAGCAGTACTTC	CASSIESGHEQYF	.	TRBJ2-7	.	TRBV19
TGTGCCAGCAGTGGACTAGGGAGAGGGACCCAGTACTTC	CASSGLGRGTQYF	.	TRBJ2-5	few	TRBV2
TGTGCCAGCAGTGACACGGCAGGGGGTTATGGCTACACCTTC	CASSDTAGGYGYTF	TRBD1	TRBJ1-2	.	TRBV6-4
TGTGCCAGCAGTGGTGACAGGGCGCCGTATAATTCACCCCTCCACTTT	CASSGDRAPYNSPLHF	TRBD1	TRBJ1-6	.	TRBV6-1
TGTGCCAGCAGCATCCGGGCGGGTAGCGGGGCTAATGAGCAGTTCTTC	CASSIRAGSGANEQFF	TRBD2	TRBJ2-1	.	TRBV11-2
TGTGCCAGCAGTTCCCTCGGGGTAATGAACACTGAAGCTTTCTTT	CASSSLGVMNTEAFF	.	TRBJ1-1	.	TRBV28
TGTGCCAGCAGGAAAACAGGGGGCGACACTGAAGCTTTCTTT	CASRKTGGDTEAFF	TRBD1	TRBJ1-1	.	TRBV2
TGTGCCAGCAGTCCCGAGGTAGCGGGGGGTCAAAACATTCAGTACTTC	CASSPEVAGGQNIQYF	TRBD2	TRBJ2-4	.	TRBV7-9
TGCAGTGCGAGACTAGAGTACGAGCAGTACTTC	CSARLEYEQYF	.	TRBJ2-7	.	TRBV20-1
TGCGCCAGCAGTTCGAATGGAGGGTTGAATGAGCAGTTCTTC	CASSSNGGLNEQFF	.	TRBJ2-1	.	TRBV5-1
TGTGCCAGCAGTGTTCGGGGTTCGGTCACTGAAGCTTTCTTT	CASSVRGSVTEAFF	.	TRBJ1-1	once	TRBV2
TGCGCCAGCAGCCACCCTTTCGGGGGGTCGGGAGAAAGCACAGATACGCAGTATTTT	CASSHPFGGSGESTDTQYF	TRBD2	TRBJ2-3	.	TRBV4-1
TGTGCCACCAGCCCTGGACCGGCCTACGAGCAGTACTTC	CATSPGPAYEQYF	.	TRBJ2-7	.	TRBV15
TGCGCCACACGCACAGGGGCGACGAACACCGGGGAGCTGTTTTTT	CATRTGATNTGELFF	TRBD1	TRBJ2-2	.	TRBV5-1
TGTGCCAGCAGCCCCCGGGACAGGGGTGAAAATGAGCAGTTCTTC	CASSPRDRGENEQFF	TRBD1	TRBJ2-1	.	TRBV4-2
TGCGCCAGCAGCCAAGTAAATATGGGACTAGCGGGAGGCGAGCAGTACTTC	CASSQVNMGLAGGEQYF	TRBD2	TRBJ2-7	.	TRBV4-1
TGTGCCAGCAGCTTAAGCTCGGTTCGTGGCAAAAACATTCAGTACTTC	CASSLSSVRGKNIQYF	.	TRBJ2-4	once	TRBV7-3
TGTGCCAGCAGCCAGAACCCGGGGAGTTCCTACGAGCAGTACTTC	CASSQNPGSSYEQYF	.	TRBJ2-7	.	TRBV7-3
TGTGCCAGCAGCCCCCTCTTTAAAGGACGCAGGGAGGCTTATGGCTACACCTTC	CASSPLFKGRREAYGYTF	.	TRBJ1-2	few	TRBV4-2
TGTGCCTGGAGTGTACGAGGGACGGCAAATGGCTACACCTTC	CAWSVRGTANGYTF	.	TRBJ1-2	.	TRBV30
TGCGCCAGCAGCCAAGCCCGGGGGACAGGTCGGACTGAAGCTTTCTTT	CASSQARGTGRTEAFF	TRBD1	TRBJ1-1	few	TRBV4-1